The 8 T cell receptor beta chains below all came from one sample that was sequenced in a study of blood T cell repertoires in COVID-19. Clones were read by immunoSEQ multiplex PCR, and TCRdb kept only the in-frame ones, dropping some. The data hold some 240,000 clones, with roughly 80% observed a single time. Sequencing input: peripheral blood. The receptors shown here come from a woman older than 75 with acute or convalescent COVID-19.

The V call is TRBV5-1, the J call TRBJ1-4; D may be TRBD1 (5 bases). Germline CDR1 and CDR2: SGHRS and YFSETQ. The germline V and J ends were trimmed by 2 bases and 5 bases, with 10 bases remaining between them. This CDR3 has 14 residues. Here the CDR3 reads CASSLMGGNEKLFF. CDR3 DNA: TGCGCCAGCAGCTTAATGGGGGGGAATGAAAAACTGTTTTTT. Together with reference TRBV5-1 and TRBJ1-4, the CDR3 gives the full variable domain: KAGVTQTPRYLIKTRGQQVTLSCSPISGHRSVSWYQQTPGQGLQFLFEYFSETQRNKGNFPGRFSGRQFSNSRSEMNVSTLELGDSALYLCASSLMGGNEKLFFGSGTQLSVL.

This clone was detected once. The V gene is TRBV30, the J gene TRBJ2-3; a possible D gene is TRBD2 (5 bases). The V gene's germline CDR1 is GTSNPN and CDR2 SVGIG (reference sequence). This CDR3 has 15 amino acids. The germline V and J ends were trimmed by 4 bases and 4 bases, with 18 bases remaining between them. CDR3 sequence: CAWTRRSVPSDTQYF. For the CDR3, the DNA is TGTGCCTGGACAAGGAGGTCCGTTCCCTCAGATACGCAGTATTTT.

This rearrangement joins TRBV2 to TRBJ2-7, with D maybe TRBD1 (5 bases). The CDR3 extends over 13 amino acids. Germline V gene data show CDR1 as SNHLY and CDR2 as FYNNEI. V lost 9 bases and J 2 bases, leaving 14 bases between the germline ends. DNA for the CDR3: TGTGCCAGTGTGCGACAGTTAACCTACGAGCAGTACTTC. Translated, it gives CASVRQLTYEQYF.

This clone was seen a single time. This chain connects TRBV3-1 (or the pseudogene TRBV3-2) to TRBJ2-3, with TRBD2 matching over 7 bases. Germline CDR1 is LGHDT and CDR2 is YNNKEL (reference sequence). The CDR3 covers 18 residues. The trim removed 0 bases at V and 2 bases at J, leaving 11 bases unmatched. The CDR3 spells CASSQDLERGVFTDTQYF. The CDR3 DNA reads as TGTGCCAGCAGCCAAGATCTCGAACGGGGGGTATTCACAGATACGCAGTATTTT.

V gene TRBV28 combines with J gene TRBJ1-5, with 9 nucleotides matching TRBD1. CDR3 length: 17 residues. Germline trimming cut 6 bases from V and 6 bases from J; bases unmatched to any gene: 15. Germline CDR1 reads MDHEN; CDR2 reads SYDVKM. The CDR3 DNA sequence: TGTGCCAGCAGATCTACAGGGGGCGTATGGTTCTCTCAGCCCCAGCATTTT. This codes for CASRSTGGVWFSQPQHF.

CDR3 in amino acids: CASRNTGSETQYF. In DNA, the CDR3 is TGCGCCAGCAGGAATACAGGGTCAGAGACCCAGTACTTC. The gene calls are TRBV5-1 and TRBJ2-5; D might be TRBD1 (6 bases). From germline, CDR1 is SGHRS and CDR2 YFSETQ. Between the trimmed V and J ends, which lost 5 bases and 4 bases, there was a span of 12 bases. The CDR3 spans 13 residues.

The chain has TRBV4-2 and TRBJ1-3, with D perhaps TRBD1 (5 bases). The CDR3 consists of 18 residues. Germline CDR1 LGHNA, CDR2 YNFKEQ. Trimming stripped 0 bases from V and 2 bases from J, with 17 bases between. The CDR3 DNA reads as TGTGCCAGCAGCCAAGAACCCAGGGAAAGTTTCCCTGGAAACACCATATATTTT. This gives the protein CASSQEPRESFPGNTIYF.

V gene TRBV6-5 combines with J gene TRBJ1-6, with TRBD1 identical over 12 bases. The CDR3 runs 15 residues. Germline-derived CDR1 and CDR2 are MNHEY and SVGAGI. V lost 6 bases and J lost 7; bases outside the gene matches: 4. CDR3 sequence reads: CASRSGQGANSPLHF. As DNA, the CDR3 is TGTGCCAGCAGGTCGGGACAGGGGGCGAATTCACCCCTCCACTTT.